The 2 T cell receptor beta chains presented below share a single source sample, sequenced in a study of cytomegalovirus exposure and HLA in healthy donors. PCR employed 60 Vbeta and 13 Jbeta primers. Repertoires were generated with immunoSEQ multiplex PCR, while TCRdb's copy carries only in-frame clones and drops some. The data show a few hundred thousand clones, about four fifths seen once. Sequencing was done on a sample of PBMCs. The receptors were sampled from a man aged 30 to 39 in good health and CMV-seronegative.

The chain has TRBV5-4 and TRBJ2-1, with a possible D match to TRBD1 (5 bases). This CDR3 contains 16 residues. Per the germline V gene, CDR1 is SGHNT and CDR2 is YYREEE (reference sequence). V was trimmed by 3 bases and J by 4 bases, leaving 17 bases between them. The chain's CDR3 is CASSSLKGIMYNEQFF. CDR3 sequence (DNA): TGTGCCAGCAGCTCGCTTAAGGGGATCATGTACAATGAGCAGTTCTTC.

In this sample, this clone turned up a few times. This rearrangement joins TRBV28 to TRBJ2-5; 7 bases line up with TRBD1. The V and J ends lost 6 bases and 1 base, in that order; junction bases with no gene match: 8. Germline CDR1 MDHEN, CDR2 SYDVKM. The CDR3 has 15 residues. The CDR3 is CASSISGTAQETQYF. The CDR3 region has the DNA TGTGCCAGCAGCATCAGTGGGACAGCCCAAGAGACCCAGTACTTC.